The 16 T cell receptor beta chains below all came from one sample that was sequenced in a study of blood T cell repertoires in COVID-19. Sequenced by immunoSEQ multiplex PCR; TCRdb stores in-frame clones only, minus some. The data contain roughly 180,000 clones, around 82% of them singletons. Sequencing was performed on peripheral blood. All receptors derive from an elderly man with COVID-19, enrolled during active disease.

V usage is TRBV4-1 and J usage is TRBJ1-2, with a possible D match to TRBD1 (5 bases). V lost 3 bases to trimming and J lost 7 bases, with 12 bases between them. CDR3 size: 13 residues. Germline V gene lookup returns CDR1 MGHRA and CDR2 YSYEKL. CDR3 region: CASSHMTESGYTF. The DNA for the CDR3 is TGCGCCAGCAGCCACATGACAGAAAGTGGCTACACCTTC.

This clone was recorded once. V gene TRBV4-2 combines with J gene TRBJ1-2; no firm D call. Germline loops: CDR1 LGHNA, CDR2 YNFKEQ. V was trimmed by 4 bases and J by 5 bases, leaving 14 bases between them. The CDR3 runs to 14 residues. The CDR3 DNA reads as TGTGCCAGCAGCCCCGGGGAGAGAGGGTATGGCTACACCTTC. Translated: CASSPGERGYGYTF.

The V call is TRBV11-2, the J call TRBJ1-2; D gene ambiguous. V lost 4 bases and J 1 base, leaving 4 bases between the germline ends. The CDR3 has 12 residues. Germline V gives CDR1 SGHAT, CDR2 FQNNGV. This CDR3 is CASSSNNYGYTF. CDR3 DNA: TGTGCCAGCAGCTCAAATAACTATGGCTACACCTTC. Full variable domain (missing parts from reference TRBV11-2 and TRBJ1-2): EAGVAQSPRYKIIEKRQSVAFWCNPISGHATLYWYQQILGQGPKLLIQFQNNGVVDDSQLPKDRFSAERLKGVDSTLKIQPAKLEDSAVYLCASSSNNYGYTFGSGTRLTVV.

This CDR3 is CASSVGSLTGETQYF. Here the CDR3 DNA reads TGTGCCAGCAGCGTAGGGAGCCTTACGGGAGAGACCCAGTACTTC. The V gene is TRBV9, the J gene TRBJ2-5; D is uncertain. Germline loops: CDR1 SGDLS, CDR2 YYNGEE. V lost 0 bases to trimming and J lost 4 bases, with 13 bases between them. The CDR3 extends over 15 amino acids.

The chain carries TRBV15 and TRBJ2-3; 7 nucleotides agree with TRBD2. V lost 4 bases, J lost 0 bases, and 4 bases stayed unmatched. This CDR3 has 15 amino acids. Germline V lookup: CDR1 LNHNV, CDR2 YYDKDF (reference sequence). The CDR3: CATSTRGTSTDTQYF. The CDR3 nucleotides read TGTGCCACCAGCACGCGGGGGACTAGCACAGATACGCAGTATTTT.

This clone occurred once. The chain employs TRBV7-8 and TRBJ1-2, with D unresolved. The CDR3 contains 13 residues. Deletions cut 6 bases from V and 3 bases from J, with 11 bases between. CDR1 is SGHVS, CDR2 FQNEAQ, per germline. The DNA for the CDR3 is TGTGCCAGCAGTTTCGACACGGACTATGGCTACACCTTC. Translated, it gives CASSFDTDYGYTF.

CDR3: CASSVPGDSNQPQHF. The CDR3 nucleotides read TGTGCCAGCAGCGTACCAGGGGATAGCAATCAGCCCCAGCATTTT. The rearrangement joins TRBV9 to TRBJ1-5; the D gene is possibly TRBD1 (6 bases). Germline lookup yields CDR1 SGDLS and CDR2 YYNGEE. The ends were cut back, 1 base at V and 0 bases at J, with 8 bases in the middle. This CDR3 is built from 15 residues.

This chain joins TRBV18 and TRBJ1-6, with 9 bases that match TRBD1. Looked up from germline, CDR1 is KGHSH and CDR2 is LQKENI. Trimming took 2 bases from V and 2 from J; bases not matched to a gene: 4. The CDR3 is made up of 17 amino acids. As DNA, the CDR3 is TGTGCCAGCTCACCAACAGGGGGCGGCACCTATAATTCACCCCTCCACTTT. Translating gives CASSPTGGGTYNSPLHF.

This clone was picked up a small number of times. The chain combines TRBV5-1 with TRBJ2-1; D gene uncertain. This CDR3 region has 12 residues. Trimming removed 1 base at V and 10 bases at J, with 9 bases between. CDR1 is SGHRS, CDR2 YFSETQ, per germline. The CDR3 reads CASSLSSQEQFF. CDR3 coding DNA: TGCGCCAGCAGCTTGTCGTCGCAGGAGCAGTTCTTC.

This chain uses TRBV12-5 with TRBJ2-1; possible D gene TRBD1, 6 bases. The length of the CDR3 is 15 residues. V lost 5 bases and J 5 bases, leaving 16 bases between the germline ends. Germline V gene sequence: CDR1 LGHNT, CDR2 FRNRAP. The CDR3 reads CASGGTGTPNNEQFF. In nucleotides, the CDR3 is TGTGCTAGTGGTGGAACCGGGACACCGAACAATGAGCAGTTCTTC.

V gene TRBV28 combines with J gene TRBJ1-1, with D possibly being TRBD1 (5 bases). CDR1 and CDR2 from the germline V gene are MDHEN and SYDVKM. V lost 6 bases and J lost 7, with 12 bases in between. This CDR3 has 12 residues. The CDR3 nucleotides read TGTGCCAGCAGGGCCCCGACAGATGAAGCTTTCTTT. Protein: CASRAPTDEAFF. The full variable domain, with the rest looked up from reference TRBV28 and TRBJ1-1, is DVKVTQSSRYLVKRTGEKVFLECVQDMDHENMFWYRQDPGLGLRLIYFSYDVKMKEKGDIPEGYSVSREKKERFSLILESASTNQTSMYLCASRAPTDEAFFGQGTRLTVV.

This clone came up once. V and J are TRBV4-3 and TRBJ2-5, with 7 bases identical to TRBD1. Germline values: CDR1 LGHNA, CDR2 YSLEER. V dropped 1 base and J dropped 4; count of bases not matched to a gene: 0. CDR3 length equals 13 residues. This CDR3 reads CASSQGTGETQYF. The CDR3 bases are TGCGCCAGCAGCCAAGGGACAGGAGAGACCCAGTACTTC.

The J gene is TRBJ1-5, the V gene TRBV9, with unresolved D. The germline gives CDR1 SGDLS, CDR2 YYNGEE. This CDR3 spans 15 amino acids. The V and J ends lost 0 bases and 2 bases respectively, with 9 bases between them. DNA of the CDR3: TGTGCCAGCAGCGTAGCTGCCAGTGGCAATCAGCCCCAGCATTTT. Translating it yields CASSVAASGNQPQHF. The full variable domain, completed using reference TRBV9 and TRBJ1-5, is DSGVTQTPKHLITATGQRVTLRCSPRSGDLSVYWYQQSLDQGLQFLIQYYNGEERAKGNILERFSAQQFPDLHSELNLSSLELGDSALYFCASSVAASGNQPQHFGDGTRLSIL.

In its sample, this clone was seen a few times. This CDR3 is missing its conserved last phenylalanine or tryptophan, likely due to a read error. Because the CDR3's place on the DNA is in doubt, the DNA is left out and the CDR3 is given as listed by TCRdb. V gene TRBV7-3 combines with J gene TRBJ2-3; the DNA was not compared with TRBD2, the D call given in the table. Germline V gene sequence: CDR1 SGHTA, CDR2 FQGTGA. The CDR3 has 12 amino acids, counting both end residues. The CDR3 sequence: CASSCLGGGVYR.

V usage is TRBV6-5 and J usage is TRBJ2-1, with TRBD2 matching over 10 bases. This CDR3 is built from 14 residues. V dropped 10 bases and J dropped 9; count of bases not matched to a gene: 12. Germline V gene sequence: CDR1 MNHEY, CDR2 SVGAGI. CDR3 protein: CATRQSGGAGEQFF. The CDR3 region has the DNA TGTGCCACCCGGCAAAGCGGGGGGGCTGGTGAGCAGTTCTTC.

The V call is TRBV6-5, the J call TRBJ2-2; tentatively, D is TRBD1 (6 bases). Germline V gene data show CDR1 as MNHEY and CDR2 as SVGAGI. The V and J ends lost 5 bases and 4 bases respectively, with 14 bases between them. This CDR3 contains 15 residues. The CDR3 sequence: CASSPEGTFTGELFF. For the CDR3, the DNA is TGTGCCAGCAGTCCCGAGGGGACATTCACCGGGGAGCTGTTTTTT.